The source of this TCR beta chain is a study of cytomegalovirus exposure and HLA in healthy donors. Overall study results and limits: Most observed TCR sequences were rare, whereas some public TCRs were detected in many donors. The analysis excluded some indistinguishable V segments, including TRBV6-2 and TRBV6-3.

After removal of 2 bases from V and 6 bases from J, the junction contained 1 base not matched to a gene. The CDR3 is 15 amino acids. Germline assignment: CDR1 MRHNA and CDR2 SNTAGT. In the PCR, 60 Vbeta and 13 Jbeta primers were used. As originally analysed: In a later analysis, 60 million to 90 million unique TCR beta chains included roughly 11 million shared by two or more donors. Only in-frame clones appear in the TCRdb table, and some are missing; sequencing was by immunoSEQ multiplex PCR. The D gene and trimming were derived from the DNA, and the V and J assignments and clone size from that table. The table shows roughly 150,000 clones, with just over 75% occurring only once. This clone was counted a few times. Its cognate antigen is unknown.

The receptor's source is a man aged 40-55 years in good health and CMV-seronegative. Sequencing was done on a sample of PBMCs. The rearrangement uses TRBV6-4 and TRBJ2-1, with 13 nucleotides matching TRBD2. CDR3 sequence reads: CASSDGTSGINEQFF. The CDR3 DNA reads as TGTGCCAGCAGTGACGGGACTAGCGGGATCAATGAGCAGTTCTTC.